Listed below are T cell receptor beta chains from one sample, sequenced in a study of T cell repertoires in cytomegalovirus infection. Their antigens remain unidentified. TCRdb passed the reads through MiXCR, listing each CDR3 protein once. The sample holds about 900,000 distinct CDR3 sequences, around 30% seen once. Sequenced here: cultured CD8+ T cells from PBMCs, sampled from culture after CMV antigen stimulation. Source of these receptors: a human donor in good health (CMV status not recorded). Some clones in this sample may be carry-over from other donors' samples. CDR3s include the opening cysteine and the closing phenylalanine or tryptophan. D genes are given only for firm matches. Size is stated for part of the rows, as once, few or many counts, or as a class when the clone is expanded.

CDR3 protein	CDR3 DNA	D gene	V gene	clone size	J gene
CASSPDRTLYGYTF	TGTGCCAGCAGCCCGGACAGGACGCTCTATGGCTACACCTTC	TRBD1	TRBV7-9	NA	TRBJ1-2
CASSEALNQPQHF	TGTGCCAGCAGTGAAGCCCTCAATCAGCCCCAGCATTTT	NA	TRBV6-1	many	TRBJ1-5
CASSTPRDRGEKLFF	TGTGCCAGCAGCACCCCCCGGGACAGGGGTGAAAAACTGTTTTTT	TRBD1	TRBV7-6	NA	TRBJ1-4
CASSLIPGGNYGYTF	TGTGCCAGCAGTTTAATCCCAGGGGGCAACTATGGCTACACCTTC	TRBD1	TRBV12-3/TRBV12-4	NA	TRBJ1-2
CASSAAYSPQFF	TGTGCCAGTAGTGCGGCGTACAGCCCTCAGTTCTTC	NA	TRBV19	NA	TRBJ2-1
CATSDTGGNQPQHF	TGTGCCACCAGTGACACAGGGGGCAATCAGCCCCAGCATTTT	TRBD1	TRBV24-1	NA	TRBJ1-5
CASSLQGPLNQPQHF	TGTGCCAGCAGCTTACAGGGGCCCCTCAATCAGCCCCAGCATTTT	TRBD1	TRBV5-4	once	TRBJ1-5
CASSLSPVSYNEQFF	TGTGCCAGCAGTTTATCGCCCGTATCATACAATGAGCAGTTCTTC	NA	TRBV27	few	TRBJ2-1
CASSFDRQNIQYF	TGTGCCAGCAGTTTCGACAGACAAAACATTCAGTACTTC	NA	TRBV27	NA	TRBJ2-4
CASSLVSQPQHF	TGTGCCAGCAGCTTAGTTAGTCAGCCCCAGCATTTT	NA	TRBV7-8	few	TRBJ1-5
CASSPRNTGRDGYTF	TGTGCCAGCAGTCCGCGTAATACAGGGAGAGATGGCTACACCTTC	NA	TRBV28	once	TRBJ1-2
CASSPLEKLFF	TGTGCCAGCAGCCCCCTTGAAAAACTGTTTTTT	NA	TRBV7-9	few	TRBJ1-4
CASSLEAEVTDTQYF	TGCGCCAGCAGCTTGGAGGCGGAGGTTACGGATACGCAGTATTTT	NA	TRBV5-1	NA	TRBJ2-3
CASSYSSLDTQYF	TGTGCCAGCAGTTACTCATCGTTGGATACGCAGTATTTT	NA	TRBV6-1	few	TRBJ2-3
CASSERRGGRLTDTQYF	TGCGCCAGCAGTGAGAGGCGGGGGGGCCGGCTCACAGATACGCAGTATTTT	TRBD2	TRBV10-2	few	TRBJ2-3
CSAREVQGATDTQYF	TGCAGTGCTAGAGAGGTGCAGGGCGCCACAGATACGCAGTATTTT	NA	TRBV20-1	NA	TRBJ2-3
CASSRGDPYNEQFF	TGTGCCAGCAGCCGTGGGGACCCCTACAATGAGCAGTTCTTC	NA	TRBV9	NA	TRBJ2-1
CASSKRTRVPLGPTDTQYF	TGTGCCAGCAGTAAAAGGACTAGAGTCCCCCTAGGTCCAACAGATACGCAGTATTTT	TRBD2	TRBV6-5	NA	TRBJ2-3
CATSGAMNTGELFF	TGTGCCACCAGTGGTGCAATGAACACCGGGGAGCTGTTTTTT	NA	TRBV24-1	NA	TRBJ2-2
CASSNRLYGYTF	TGTGCCAGCAGCAATCGCCTTTATGGCTACACCTTC	NA	TRBV7-6	many	TRBJ1-2
CASSPFGQAQGELFF	TGTGCCAGCAGCCCATTTGGACAGGCCCAAGGGGAGCTGTTTTTT	TRBD1	TRBV6-1	few	TRBJ2-2
CASSSRDRGEKLFF	TGTGCCAGCAGCTCCCGGGACAGGGGAGAAAAACTGTTTTTT	TRBD1	TRBV7-9	many	TRBJ1-4
CASSQLTSGNYNEQFF	TGTGCCAGCAGCCAACTCACCTCAGGGAACTACAATGAGCAGTTCTTC	NA	TRBV4-2	NA	TRBJ2-1
CASSPYSGQNYGYTF	TGTGCCAGCAGCCCCTACTCCGGGCAGAACTATGGCTACACCTTC	NA	TRBV7-6	few	TRBJ1-2
CASSVGGDNSPLHF	TGTGCCAGCAGCGTAGGAGGGGATAATTCACCCCTCCACTTT	NA	TRBV9	NA	TRBJ1-6
CASSSGTPARWGNEKLFF	TGTGCCAGCAGCTCAGGGACACCCGCCAGGTGGGGTAATGAAAAACTGTTTTTT	NA	TRBV7-9	NA	TRBJ1-4
CASSKGVLLNTEAFF	TGTGCCAGCAGCAAGGGCGTACTTTTGAACACTGAAGCTTTCTTT	NA	TRBV28	NA	TRBJ1-1
CASSIVGTGELPQHF	TGTGCCAGTAGTATAGTCGGGACAGGGGAACTGCCCCAGCATTTT	TRBD1	TRBV19	NA	TRBJ1-5
CASSVGGRGQFF	TGTGCCAGCAGCGTAGGGGGGAGGGGGCAGTTCTTC	TRBD2	TRBV9	few	TRBJ2-1
CASSLQRTEQETQYF	TGTGCCAGCAGCTTACAGAGGACAGAACAAGAGACCCAGTACTTC	NA	TRBV7-9	few	TRBJ2-5
CASSLGERTSSTDTQYF	TGTGCCAGCAGTTTGGGGGAGAGGACCTCTAGCACAGATACGCAGTATTTT	NA	TRBV12-3/TRBV12-4	NA	TRBJ2-3
CASSHPGRYLEAFF	TGCGCCAGCAGCCACCCCGGACGGTACCTTGAAGCTTTCTTT	NA	TRBV4-1	NA	TRBJ1-1
CAGPLWNTEAFF	TGTGCCGGCCCTCTTTGGAACACTGAAGCTTTCTTT	NA	TRBV6-5	few	TRBJ1-1
CASSSGTGGEQYF	TGTGCCAGTAGTAGCGGGACAGGGGGCGAGCAGTACTTC	TRBD1	TRBV19	few	TRBJ2-7
CASSPVGGIFLDTQYF	TGTGCCAGCAGCCCGGTAGGGGGGATTTTCCTTGATACGCAGTATTTT	NA	TRBV7-9	NA	TRBJ2-3
CASGFGTDAGGNYGYTF	TGTGCTAGTGGTTTCGGAACAGACGCGGGGGGGAACTATGGCTACACCTTC	NA	TRBV12-5	many	TRBJ1-2
CASSRVKRAGEKLFF	TGTGCCAGCAGTAGAGTTAAGAGGGCTGGTGAAAAACTGTTTTTT	NA	TRBV28	few	TRBJ1-4
CASSEFEGNGYTF	TGTGCCAGCAGTGAGTTCGAAGGGAATGGCTACACCTTC	NA	TRBV2	NA	TRBJ1-2
CASVGGVTSYGYTF	TGTGCCAGCGTAGGGGGAGTAACTAGCTATGGCTACACCTTC	NA	TRBV2	NA	TRBJ1-2
CASSPSGTVKEIYEQYF	TGCGCCAGCAGCCCGTCCGGGACGGTGAAAGAAATCTACGAGCAGTACTTC	NA	TRBV5-1	few	TRBJ2-7
CASRSGVAYNEQFF	TGTGCCAGCAGATCCGGGGTTGCCTACAATGAGCAGTTCTTC	NA	TRBV5-6	few	TRBJ2-1
CAIKIGEHNEQFF	TGTGCCATCAAGATCGGGGAACACAATGAGCAGTTCTTC	NA	TRBV10-3	NA	TRBJ2-1
CASSLLPVGNEQFF	TGTGCCAGCAGTTTACTCCCGGTGGGCAATGAGCAGTTCTTC	NA	TRBV27	few	TRBJ2-1
CATSDFGPGSGANVLTF	TGTGCCACCAGTGATTTCGGGCCAGGTTCTGGGGCCAACGTCCTGACTTTC	NA	TRBV24-1	few	TRBJ2-6
CASSPVGGGLYQPQHF	TGTGCCAGCAGCCCCGTTGGGGGAGGGCTATATCAGCCCCAGCATTTT	NA	TRBV7-2	many	TRBJ1-5
CATRTGGGYTF	TGTGCCACTAGGACAGGTGGTGGCTACACCTTC	TRBD1	TRBV19	few	TRBJ1-2
CSASAWEEQGTEAFF	TGCAGTGCTAGTGCCTGGGAAGAACAGGGAACTGAAGCTTTCTTT	NA	TRBV20-1	NA	TRBJ1-1
CATSRNRQGNSPLHF	TGTGCCACCAGCAGGAACAGACAGGGCAATTCACCCCTCCACTTT	TRBD1	TRBV15	few	TRBJ1-6
CASSQAQGRAAFF	TGCGCCAGCAGCCAAGCCCAGGGGAGGGCCGCTTTCTTT	NA	TRBV4-1	few	TRBJ1-1
CASSYSQEGTDTQYF	TGTGCCAGCAGTTACTCCCAAGAGGGCACAGATACGCAGTATTTT	NA	TRBV6-5	NA	TRBJ2-3
CASSPFAGADEQYF	TGTGCCAGCAGTCCCTTCGCAGGGGCCGACGAGCAGTACTTC	NA	TRBV12-3/TRBV12-4	NA	TRBJ2-7
CASSEIQGHTEAFF	TGTGCCAGCAGCGAAATCCAGGGTCACACTGAAGCTTTCTTT	NA	TRBV6-1	many	TRBJ1-1
CASRPFGRDYGYTF	TGTGCCAGCAGGCCCTTTGGCAGGGACTATGGCTACACCTTC	NA	TRBV28	NA	TRBJ1-2